What follows are 31 T cell receptor beta chains derived from one specimen sequenced in a study of CD8+CD57+ T cells in acquired aplastic anemia. TCR beta VDJ combinations and CDR3 sequences were profiled from genomic DNA. Each CDR3 protein gets one entry after TCRdb re-called the reads with MiXCR. Among 150,000 or so distinct CDR3 sequences listed, 55% to 80% were seen once. Sequencing was performed on sorted CD4+, CD8+, or CD8+CD57+ T cells (not recorded which) from PBMCs. These receptors were obtained from a human donor in good health.

This clonotype was detected only a few times. The rearrangement joins TRBV9 to TRBJ2-7, with D perhaps being TRBD1 or TRBD2 (5 bases each). The ends were cut back, 4 bases at V and 2 bases at J, with 10 bases in the middle. CDR3 size: 13 residues. Germline V gene sequence: CDR1 SGDLS, CDR2 YYNGEE. This CDR3 reads CASSWDGPYEQYF. The CDR3 DNA reads TGTGCCAGCAGCTGGGACGGGCCCTACGAGCAGTACTTC.

This clonotype was detected ten times or more. The rearrangement links TRBV20-1 to TRBJ2-5, with TRBD2 identical over 13 bases. The trim removed 4 bases at V and 4 bases at J, leaving 6 bases unmatched. Germline loops: CDR1 DFQATT, CDR2 SNEGSKA (reference sequence). This CDR3 region has 15 residues. The CDR3: CSAIGLAGVGETQYF. CDR3 sequence (DNA): TGCAGTGCTATAGGACTAGCGGGAGTTGGAGAGACCCAGTACTTC.

Ten or more counts support this clonotype. For the CDR3, the DNA is TGTGCCAGCACCCTACCCACTAGCGGCGGCTCTGGGGCCAACGTCCTGACTTTC. Amino acids: CASTLPTSGGSGANVLTF. The chain joins TRBV7-8 to TRBJ2-6, with TRBD2 identical over 8 bases. There are 18 residues in the CDR3. Trimming removed 7 bases from V and 0 bases from J; junction bases left unmatched: 11. Germline V gene lookup returns CDR1 SGHVS and CDR2 FQNEAQ.

In this sample, this clonotype turned up a few times. V is TRBV10-3 and J is TRBJ2-7; the D is unclear. The CDR3 runs 13 residues. Germline V gives CDR1 ENHRY, CDR2 SYGVKD. V lost 1 base and J 1 base, leaving 5 bases between the germline ends. The CDR3 is CAISEWQSYEQYF. The CDR3 region has the DNA TGTGCCATCAGTGAGTGGCAGTCCTACGAGCAGTACTTC.

The chain couples TRBV2 to TRBJ2-5; 7 nucleotides match TRBD2. The CDR3 totals 16 residues. V lost 5 bases and J lost 0; bases outside the gene matches: 9. From germline, CDR1 is SNHLY and CDR2 FYNNEI. The CDR3 sequence: CASSSPLAAYQETQYF. Here the CDR3 DNA reads TGTGCCAGCAGTTCTCCCCTAGCGGCGTACCAAGAGACCCAGTACTTC. Looking up the rest from reference TRBV2 and TRBJ2-5 gives the full variable domain: EPEVTQTPSHQVTQMGQEVILRCVPISNHLYFYWYRQILGQKVEFLVSFYNNEISEKSEIFDDQFSVERPDGSNFTLKIRSTKLEDSAMYFCASSSPLAAYQETQYFGPGTRLLVL.

This chain's CDR3 is CASSFGTGGYNEQFF. DNA for the CDR3: TGTGCCAGCAGCTTCGGGACAGGGGGCTACAATGAGCAGTTCTTC. The chain uses TRBV5-5 and TRBJ2-7, with 11 nucleotides matching TRBD1. The end of the DNA fits TRBJ2-1 better, so the J call may be wrong. Germline-derived CDR1 and CDR2 are SGHKS and YYEKEE (reference sequence). This CDR3 is built from 15 residues.

V gene TRBV20-1 combines with J gene TRBJ2-3; 10 bases fit TRBD2. The V gene's germline CDR1 is DFQATT and CDR2 SNEGSKA (reference sequence). Trimming at V came to 4 bases and at J to 3 bases, leaving 7 bases not matched to a gene. The CDR3 is 15 amino acids. The CDR3 loop is CSATSTSGPTDTQYF. CDR3 DNA: TGCAGTGCTACTTCGACTAGCGGGCCTACAGATACGCAGTATTTT.

The chain links TRBV20-1 to TRBJ2-5, with 8 bases matching TRBD2. CDR1 is DFQATT and CDR2 is SNEGSKA in the germline V gene (reference sequence). Trimming took 3 bases from V and 4 from J; bases not matched to a gene: 10. The CDR3 is 15 amino acids. The CDR3 here is CSASAPSGSRETQYF. The CDR3 DNA reads TGCAGTGCTAGCGCCCCGAGCGGGAGTCGAGAGACCCAGTACTTC.

The chain is built from TRBV9 and TRBJ1-2; D gene ambiguous. CDR1 and CDR2 (germline): SGDLS, YYNGEE. V was cut by 2 bases and J by 3 bases, with 8 bases left in between. CDR3 size: 13 residues. In nucleotides, the CDR3 is TGTGCCAGCAGCGTCGACCTCCACTATGGCTACACCTTC. It encodes CASSVDLHYGYTF.

This chain joins TRBV25-1 and TRBJ1-6, with D hard to call. The germline gives CDR1 MGHDK, CDR2 SYGVNS. The CDR3 runs to 15 residues. V lost 1 base, J lost 7 bases, and 11 bases lay in between. CDR3 coding DNA: TGTGCCAGCAGTGAATGGGGTTCGATAAATTCACCCCTCCACTTT. This gives the protein CASSEWGSINSPLHF. Variable domain in full (rest from reference TRBV25-1 and TRBJ1-6): EADIYQTPRYLVIGTGKKITLECSQTMGHDKMYWYQQDPGMELHLIHYSYGVNSTEKGDLSSESTVSRIRTEHFPLTLESARPSHTSQYLCASSEWGSINSPLHFGNGTRLTVT.

This clonotype appeared once. This chain uses TRBV7-8 with TRBJ2-7, with D perhaps TRBD1 or TRBD2 (5 bases each). Trimming cost V 11 bases and J 4 bases, with 18 bases left between them. The CDR3 has 13 residues. The germline CDR1 and CDR2 sequences are SGHVS and FQNEAQ. CDR3 sequence: CASGVTERYEQYF. Here the CDR3 DNA reads TGTGCCTCCGGGGTGACAGAACGGTACGAGCAGTACTTC.

The genes are TRBV29-1 and TRBJ2-3; 8 bases are a match to TRBD2. The CDR3 runs 14 residues. Germline-derived CDR1 and CDR2 are SQVTM and ANQGSEA. The J segment lost 5 bases and the V segment lost 1 base, leaving 5 bases of the junction unmatched. As DNA, the CDR3 is TGCAGCGTTGAAGGGCGGGGGGAGGTAGATACGCAGTATTTT. Translation: CSVEGRGEVDTQYF.

This chain connects TRBV7-4 to TRBJ2-7, with D unresolved. From germline, CDR1 is SGHVT and CDR2 SQSDAQ. With 11 bases removed from V and 1 base from J, the gap between germline ends came to 21 bases. The CDR3 totals 15 residues. CDR3 residues: CAPSLVDPGSYEQYF. The CDR3 nucleotides are TGTGCCCCCTCCCTAGTGGACCCCGGGTCCTACGAGCAGTACTTC.

DNA of the CDR3: TGTGCCAGCGGGGACCTCCACTTT. As protein: CASGDLHF. J is TRBJ1-6 and V is TRBV6-5; no reliable D call. This CDR3 contains 8 residues. Trimming stripped 8 bases from V and 15 bases from J, with 5 bases between. Per germline, CDR1 MNHEY and CDR2 SVGAGI.

The sample holds one count of this clonotype. The V call is TRBV15, the J call TRBJ1-4; D perhaps matches TRBD1 (6 bases). This CDR3 has 15 residues. CDR1 LNHNV and CDR2 YYDKDF come from the germline V gene (reference sequence). The germline V and J ends were trimmed by 2 bases and 4 bases, with 11 bases remaining between them. The CDR3 region has the DNA TGTGCCACCAGCAGATACAGGGCCAGTAATGAAAAACTGTTTTTT. It codes for CATSRYRASNEKLFF.

The V and J genes are TRBV10-3 and TRBJ1-1; D is unclear. The CDR3 covers 13 residues. Trimming removed 2 bases at V and 12 bases at J, with 16 bases between. Looked up from germline, CDR1 is ENHRY and CDR2 is SYGVKD. CDR3 residues: CAISEPAVAVPFF. CDR3 DNA sequence: TGTGCCATCAGTGAGCCCGCCGTAGCGGTCCCTTTCTTT.

The rearrangement links TRBV19 to TRBJ1-1; tentatively, D is TRBD1 (5 bases). From germline, CDR1 is LNHDA and CDR2 SQIVND (reference sequence). The V and J ends lost 6 bases and 8 bases respectively, with 13 bases between them. The CDR3 runs to 12 residues. DNA for the CDR3: TGTGCCAGTAGCACACCGGGACTCGAAGCTTTCTTT. Its protein is CASSTPGLEAFF.

This clonotype was observed many times. The gene calls are TRBV9 and TRBJ2-3; 7 nucleotides match TRBD1. CDR3 length equals 17 residues. Germline CDR1 SGDLS, CDR2 YYNGEE. V trimming: 2 bases; J trimming: 7 bases; junction bases outside the gene matches: 16. CDR3 amino acids: CASSVGPSEWGQHTQYF. The DNA for the CDR3 is TGTGCCAGCAGCGTCGGGCCTTCTGAATGGGGACAGCATACGCAGTATTTT.

This rearrangement joins TRBV2 to TRBJ2-4, with 10 bases lining up with TRBD1. Germline CDR1 and CDR2: SNHLY and FYNNEI. J gave up 9 bases and V 7 bases, and 6 bases lay outside the gene matches. CDR3 length equals 13 residues. CDR3 bases: TGTGCCAGCATCGACAGGGGGCAAAGCATTCAGTACTTC. Protein: CASIDRGQSIQYF.

This chain connects TRBV19 to TRBJ2-7; D is possibly TRBD1 (6 bases). The CDR3 totals 15 residues. V lost 5 bases and J lost 0, with 14 bases in between. Germline loops: CDR1 LNHDA, CDR2 SQIVND (reference sequence). CDR3 residues: CASSETGKSSYEQYF. In nucleotides, the CDR3 is TGTGCCAGTAGTGAGACAGGTAAAAGCTCCTACGAGCAGTACTTC.

The gene calls are TRBV20-1 and TRBJ2-1; D perhaps matches TRBD2 (6 bases). Germline-derived CDR1 and CDR2 are DFQATT and SNEGSKA (reference sequence). The CDR3 covers 13 residues. This chain's CDR3 is CTAEGPSYNEQFF. CDR3 nucleotide sequence: TGCACCGCGGAGGGGCCGTCCTACAATGAGCAGTTCTTC.

CDR3 region: CATKGGTPANTGELFF. The CDR3 nucleotides are TGTGCCACCAAGGGAGGGACACCAGCGAACACCGGGGAGCTGTTTTTT. The chain joins TRBV10-3 to TRBJ2-2, with a possible D match to TRBD2 (7 bases). Germline CDR1 and CDR2: ENHRY and SYGVKD. V gave up 10 bases and J gave up 0 bases, with 18 bases separating them. This CDR3 comprises 16 residues.

CDR3 in DNA: TGCAGCGTTGCGACAGGGTCCTACGAGCAGTACTTC. Its protein is CSVATGSYEQYF. The V gene is TRBV29-1, the J gene TRBJ2-7, with 7 bases lining up with TRBD1. The J segment lost 1 base and the V segment lost 4 bases, leaving 1 base of the junction unmatched. The CDR3 consists of 12 residues. Germline V gene data show CDR1 as SQVTM and CDR2 as ANQGSEA.

The chain joins TRBV10-3 to TRBJ1-5; no reliable D call. The V gene lost 2 bases and the J gene lost 4 bases, with 9 bases spanning the gap. The CDR3 runs 14 residues. Looked up from germline, CDR1 is ENHRY and CDR2 is SYGVKD. The DNA of the CDR3 is TGTGCCATCAGTGAGCCGATCGGGAATCAGCCCCAGCATTTT. It encodes CAISEPIGNQPQHF.

There are many counts of this clonotype. This rearrangement joins TRBV14 to TRBJ2-5; D is unclear. V lost 0 bases to trimming and J lost 4 bases, with 9 bases between them. The germline CDR1 and CDR2 sequences are SGHDN and FVKESK. The CDR3 totals 14 residues. In DNA, the CDR3 is TGTGCCAGCAGCCAAGATGGGTTTACAGAGACCCAGTACTTC. Its translation: CASSQDGFTETQYF.

There are a few counts of this clonotype. The V gene is TRBV29-1, the J gene TRBJ2-7; D gene unclear. Trimming cost V 4 bases and J 2 bases, with 9 bases left between them. The CDR3 consists of 12 residues. CDR1 and CDR2 from the germline V gene are SQVTM and ANQGSEA. The CDR3 region is CSVAEGTYEQYF. The DNA for the CDR3 is TGCAGCGTTGCTGAAGGGACCTACGAGCAGTACTTC.

The V gene is TRBV2, the J gene TRBJ2-5, with D perhaps matching TRBD1 (6 bases). V gave up 7 bases and J gave up 3 bases, with 12 bases separating them. The CDR3 sequence is 13 residues long. Germline V lookup: CDR1 SNHLY, CDR2 FYNNEI. The chain's CDR3 is CASIRTGKETQYF. CDR3 DNA: TGTGCCAGCATCAGAACAGGGAAAGAGACCCAGTACTTC.

V and J are TRBV19 and TRBJ2-1; no clear D. V was clipped by 3 bases and J by 0 bases, with 9 bases between them. This CDR3 contains 15 residues. Per germline, CDR1 LNHDA and CDR2 SQIVND (reference sequence). Written as DNA, the CDR3 is TGTGCCAGTAGTATTGGTTTAAGCTCCTACAATGAGCAGTTCTTC. Protein: CASSIGLSSYNEQFF.

This clonotype was observed a few times. A read error may produce the germline difference seen at one junction end. This chain uses TRBV12-3 or TRBV12-4 with TRBJ2-5, with D perhaps matching TRBD1 (6 bases). This CDR3 contains 15 residues. The CDR3 loop reads CATSDSRTDQETQYF. The CDR3 nucleotides are TGTGCCACCAGTGATTCTAGGACAGACCAAGAGACCCAGTACTTC.

The V and J genes are TRBV9 and TRBJ2-1; possible D gene TRBD2, 6 bases. V was cut by 0 bases and J by 6 bases, with 13 bases left in between. Germline-derived CDR1 and CDR2 are SGDLS and YYNGEE. This CDR3 region has 15 residues. The CDR3 DNA reads as TGTGCCAGCAGCGTAGACGGGAGAGGCAGCAATGAGCAGTTCTTC. It encodes CASSVDGRGSNEQFF.

This clonotype has only one observation. The rearrangement joins TRBV24-1 to TRBJ2-7, with 10 bases lining up with TRBD2. CDR3 length: 15 residues. V shed 7 bases, J shed 0 bases, and the junction held 5 bases outside the gene matches. CDR1 and CDR2 from the germline V gene are KGHDR and SFDVKD. The CDR3 region has the DNA TGTGCCACCAGCGCAACTAGCGGGAACTCCTACGAGCAGTACTTC. Translated, it gives CATSATSGNSYEQYF.